The next 32 T cell receptor beta chains were all read from a single sample in a study of shared clonotypes between healthy human individuals. Some clones are missing from TCRdb's copy, which holds only in-frame ones; the method was immunoSEQ multiplex PCR. Of roughly 2,300,000 clones listed, 92% are singletons. Input material: naive CD4+ T cells from PBMCs. Noted subset: CD45RA+ positively selected. These TCRs come from a man younger than 35 in good health. Some clones in this sample may be carry-over from other donors' samples.

The chain is built from TRBV6-6 and TRBJ1-4; D remains ambiguous. Trimming removed 7 bases from V and 0 bases from J, with 9 bases in between. CDR1 MNHNY and CDR2 SVGAGI come from the germline V gene (reference sequence). The CDR3 spans 14 residues. The CDR3 is CASIGTATNEKLFF. CDR3 bases: TGTGCCAGCATCGGAACAGCAACTAATGAAAAACTGTTTTTT.

J is TRBJ2-7 and V is TRBV5-1; 9 bases are a match to TRBD2. Trimming removed 7 bases from V and 6 bases from J; junction bases left unmatched: 11. The germline V gene encodes CDR1 SGHRS and CDR2 YFSETQ. The CDR3 consists of 14 residues. The CDR3 sequence is CASSAREGLSEQYF. CDR3 in DNA: TGCGCCAGCTCGGCGCGGGAGGGCCTGTCCGAGCAGTACTTC. Full variable domain (missing parts from reference TRBV5-1 and TRBJ2-7): KAGVTQTPRYLIKTRGQQVTLSCSPISGHRSVSWYQQTPGQGLQFLFEYFSETQRNKGNFPGRFSGRQFSNSRSEMNVSTLELGDSALYLCASSAREGLSEQYFGPGTRLTVT.

The chain carries TRBV7-7 and TRBJ2-1; 14 bases agree with TRBD2. Germline V gene data show CDR1 as SSHAT and CDR2 as FNYEAQ (reference sequence). The CDR3 consists of 14 residues. J lost 9 bases, V lost 5 bases, and 3 bases had no gene match. CDR3 coding DNA: TGTGCCAGCAGCCCGACTAGCGGGAGGGGTGAGCAGTTCTTC. It is translated as CASSPTSGRGEQFF. The full variable domain, in which reference TRBV7-7 and TRBJ2-1 provide the parts outside the CDR3, is GAGVSQSPRYKVTKRGQDVTLRCDPISSHATLYWYQQALGQGPEFLTYFNYEAQPDKSGLPSDRFSAERPEGSISTLTIQRTEQRDSAMYRCASSPTSGRGEQFFGPGTRLTVL.

The V call is TRBV29-1, the J call TRBJ2-1; 7 bases align to TRBD2. Germline-derived CDR1 and CDR2 are SQVTM and ANQGSEA. The junction had 5 bases not matched to a gene; V was cut back by 2 bases and J by 4 bases. The CDR3 loop spans 14 amino acids. CDR3: CSVELADFYNEQFF. In DNA form, the CDR3 reads TGCAGCGTTGAACTAGCGGACTTTTACAATGAGCAGTTCTTC.

This clone has a handful of counts. V gene TRBV7-9 combines with J gene TRBJ1-3; tentatively, D is TRBD1 (5 bases). V lost 4 bases and J 3 bases, leaving 10 bases between the germline ends. The germline CDR1 and CDR2 sequences are SEHNR and FQNEAQ (reference sequence). The CDR3 has 14 residues. CDR3 in amino acids: CASSYSGLGNTIYF. The CDR3 DNA sequence: TGTGCCAGCAGCTACTCAGGGCTTGGAAACACCATATATTTT.

Written as DNA, the CDR3 is TGCAGCGTTTCAAGGCTAGAGTCCTACAATGAGCAGTTCTTC. Amino acid sequence: CSVSRLESYNEQFF. The chain joins TRBV29-1 to TRBJ2-1; no firm D call. The CDR3 spans 14 residues. V was cut by 5 bases and J by 1 base, with 12 bases left in between. Per germline, CDR1 SQVTM and CDR2 ANQGSEA.

CDR3 DNA: TGTGCCAGTAGTATGCGGACTTGGTATGGCTACACCTTC. Its protein is CASSMRTWYGYTF. The rearrangement joins TRBV19 to TRBJ1-2; D is ambiguous. V dropped 3 bases and J dropped 5 bases, with 10 bases sitting between them. The CDR3 runs to 13 residues. Per germline, CDR1 LNHDA and CDR2 SQIVND (reference sequence).

To note about this clone: Other DNA sequences from this sample encode an identical CDR3 as well. The chain combines TRBV5-1 with TRBJ2-7, with D unclear. Germline values: CDR1 SGHRS, CDR2 YFSETQ. The CDR3 consists of 14 residues. Trimming removed 0 bases from V and 2 bases from J, with 9 bases in between. The CDR3 is CASSLGGFPYEQYF. DNA for the CDR3: TGCGCCAGCAGCTTGGGGGGATTTCCCTACGAGCAGTACTTC.

The rearrangement joins TRBV28 to TRBJ2-3, with 12 positions matching TRBD2. This CDR3 contains 16 residues. The germline V gene has CDR1 MDHEN and CDR2 SYDVKM. Trimming took 7 bases from V and 5 from J; bases not matched to a gene: 10. CDR3 coding DNA: TGTGCCAGCACTTCCACGACTAGCGGGAGAGTAGATACGCAGTATTTT. This codes for CASTSTTSGRVDTQYF.

To note about this clone: The sample carries other DNA sequences with the same CDR3. The chain joins TRBV5-1 to TRBJ2-7, with D possibly matching TRBD1 (5 bases). The CDR3 loop spans 14 amino acids. CDR1 SGHRS and CDR2 YFSETQ come from the germline V gene. V lost 2 bases, J lost 0 bases, and 9 bases lay in between. The CDR3 DNA sequence: TGCGCCAGCAGCTTAAGGACAAACTCCTACGAGCAGTACTTC. Its translation is CASSLRTNSYEQYF.

The V call is TRBV7-9, the J call TRBJ2-3; 9 bases map to TRBD2. There are 17 residues in the CDR3. The V gene's germline CDR1 is SEHNR and CDR2 FQNEAQ (reference sequence). The V segment lost 1 base and the J segment 6 bases; nucleotides outside the gene matches: 11. CDR3 DNA: TGTGCCAGCAGCTTAGTTCGTAGCGGGAGACCGGGGGATACGCAGTATTTT. This gives the protein CASSLVRSGRPGDTQYF. Complete variable domain (other parts from reference TRBV7-9 and TRBJ2-3): DTGVSQNPRHKITKRGQNVTFRCDPISEHNRLYWYRQTLGQGPEFLTYFQNEAQLEKSRLLSDRFSAERPKGSFSTLEIQRTEQGDSAMYLCASSLVRSGRPGDTQYFGPGTRLTVL.

The chain has TRBV28 and TRBJ2-5; D uncertain. Germline V gene lookup returns CDR1 MDHEN and CDR2 SYDVKM. V lost 4 bases and J 3 bases, leaving 12 bases between the germline ends. The CDR3 extends over 14 amino acids. CDR3 in amino acids: CASSYFLTEETQYF. The CDR3 coding sequence is TGTGCCAGCAGTTACTTCCTCACGGAAGAGACCCAGTACTTC. The whole variable domain, remainder taken from reference TRBV28 and TRBJ2-5, is DVKVTQSSRYLVKRTGEKVFLECVQDMDHENMFWYRQDPGLGLRLIYFSYDVKMKEKGDIPEGYSVSREKKERFSLILESASTNQTSMYLCASSYFLTEETQYFGPGTRLLVL.

This sequence joins TRBV2 and TRBJ2-1; D perhaps matches TRBD2 (5 bases). The CDR3 spans 11 residues. Germline V CDR1 and CDR2: SNHLY, FYNNEI. V lost 10 bases, J lost 3 bases, and 7 bases lay in between. CDR3 amino acids: CATRDYNEQFF. The CDR3 coding sequence is TGTGCCACCCGGGACTACAATGAGCAGTTCTTC.

The chain combines TRBV28 with TRBJ1-5; the D gene is possibly TRBD1 (5 bases). This CDR3 region has 14 residues. The ends were cut back, 1 base at V and 8 bases at J, with 12 bases in the middle. Germline V CDR1 and CDR2: MDHEN, SYDVKM. The CDR3 protein is CASSLLGGEKPQHF. CDR3 DNA: TGTGCCAGCAGTTTATTGGGGGGGGAGAAGCCCCAGCATTTT.

The chain carries TRBV19 and TRBJ2-5, with 13 positions matching TRBD2. This CDR3 has 16 amino acids. In germline, CDR1 is LNHDA, CDR2 SQIVND (reference sequence). V lost 5 bases to trimming and J lost 5 bases; unmatched junction nucleotides: 8. For the CDR3, the DNA is TGTGCCAGTAGTCCCGGGACTAGCGGGACTCGTGAGACCCAGTACTTC. It codes for CASSPGTSGTRETQYF.

This chain connects TRBV19 to TRBJ2-7; 10 bases fit TRBD1. The CDR3 has 15 amino acids. Germline-derived CDR1 and CDR2 are LNHDA and SQIVND (reference sequence). With 4 bases clipped from V and 2 bases from J, the junction kept 5 bases outside the gene matches. CDR3 in DNA: TGTGCCAGTAGTAAAAAGACAGGGGGCGCCTACGAGCAGTACTTC. Translated, it gives CASSKKTGGAYEQYF.

V gene TRBV5-1 combines with J gene TRBJ2-2, with 7 bases matching TRBD2. J gave up 6 bases and V 1 base, and 6 bases lay outside the gene matches. The CDR3 has 15 residues. In germline, CDR1 is SGHRS, CDR2 YFSETQ. DNA of the CDR3: TGCGCCAGCAGCTTGCCCCCGGGGGGTCCCGGGGAGCTGTTTTTT. It encodes CASSLPPGGPGELFF.

The J gene is TRBJ2-7, the V gene TRBV27; 7 bases fit TRBD1. The length of the CDR3 is 15 residues. CDR1 MNHEY and CDR2 SMNVEV come from the germline V gene (reference sequence). Trimming cost V 4 bases and J 3 bases; bases outside gene matches: 9. The CDR3 coding sequence is TGTGCCAGCAGTTCTCGACCGACAGGGATCTACGAGCAGTACTTC. This encodes CASSSRPTGIYEQYF.

The rearrangement links TRBV5-8 to TRBJ1-1; 7 bases are a match to TRBD1. CDR3 length: 13 amino acids. CDR1 is SGHTS and CDR2 is YDEGEE in the germline V gene. After removal of 6 bases from V and 1 base from J, the junction contained 3 bases not matched to a gene. This CDR3 reads CASIRGRNTEAFF. CDR3 sequence (DNA): TGTGCCAGCATAAGGGGGCGGAACACTGAAGCTTTCTTT.

J is TRBJ2-7 and V is TRBV4-1, with 7 positions matching TRBD1. The CDR3 is made up of 16 amino acids. Germline V gene data show CDR1 as MGHRA and CDR2 as YSYEKL. V dropped 0 bases and J dropped 2; count of bases not matched to a gene: 7. The CDR3 is CASSQDTSDRAYEQYF. CDR3 sequence (DNA): TGCGCCAGCAGCCAAGATACCTCCGACAGGGCCTACGAGCAGTACTTC.

V usage is TRBV2 and J usage is TRBJ2-5; TRBD2 matches at 11 bases. The CDR3 sequence is 17 residues long. Germline CDR1 is SNHLY and CDR2 is FYNNEI. Losses at the gene ends were 5 bases for V and 7 bases for J; bases not matched to a gene: 15. CDR3 sequence: CASSQGLAVSPPRTQYF. The CDR3 DNA is TGTGCCAGCAGTCAGGGACTAGCGGTCTCCCCCCCCCGGACCCAGTACTTC.

On this clone: This sample also contains other DNA sequences that code for the same CDR3. This chain links TRBV2 with TRBJ1-1, with D possibly being TRBD1 (6 bases). This CDR3 is 13 amino acids long. Germline V gene lookup returns CDR1 SNHLY and CDR2 FYNNEI. V was clipped by 9 bases and J by 0 bases, with 11 bases between them. CDR3 sequence: CASRTGLNTEAFF. The CDR3, as DNA: TGTGCCAGTCGCACAGGGCTGAACACTGAAGCTTTCTTT.

The chain uses TRBV5-4 and TRBJ2-7; D might be TRBD2 (6 bases). Germline CDR1 is SGHNT and CDR2 is YYREEE (reference sequence). This CDR3 has 15 residues. V was cut by 0 bases and J by 3 bases, with 13 bases left in between. DNA for the CDR3: TGTGCCAGCAGCTTGGGGACGGGAGAGGGCTACGAGCAGTACTTC. Translation: CASSLGTGEGYEQYF.

This sequence joins TRBV7-9 and TRBJ2-1, with TRBD1 identical over 9 bases. J was trimmed by 9 bases and V by 3 bases; bases with no gene match: 12. There are 16 residues in the CDR3. Germline V gives CDR1 SEHNR, CDR2 FQNEAQ (reference sequence). DNA for the CDR3: TGTGCCAGCAGCTTGCCGGGACAGGGTTATTGGGGTGAGCAGTTCTTC. It specifies CASSLPGQGYWGEQFF.

The chain joins TRBV7-8 to TRBJ1-2, with 7 bases aligning to TRBD1. The ends lost 4 bases at V and 4 bases at J; junction bases unmatched: 6. The CDR3 loop spans 14 amino acids. Per germline, CDR1 SGHVS and CDR2 FQNEAQ. In DNA form, the CDR3 reads TGTGCCAGCAGCTCCGGACAGGCCACCTATGGCTACACCTTC. Encoded protein: CASSSGQATYGYTF.

This clone was seen a single time. Other nucleotide sequences from this sample produce the same CDR3. This chain joins TRBV28 and TRBJ1-2; TRBD1 aligns across 7 bases. V trimming: 2 bases; J trimming: 3 bases; junction bases outside the gene matches: 0. The CDR3 has 13 residues. Germline V gives CDR1 MDHEN, CDR2 SYDVKM. The chain's CDR3 is CASSLGTDYGYTF. For the CDR3, the DNA is TGTGCCAGCAGTTTAGGGACAGACTATGGCTACACCTTC.

The DNA for the CDR3 is TGCAGCGTGGGGGCAGGGAACCTTGCAACTAATGAAAAACTGTTTTTT. This sequence encodes CSVGAGNLATNEKLFF. The J gene is TRBJ1-4, the V gene TRBV29-1, with D tentatively TRBD1 (6 bases). Looked up from germline, CDR1 is SQVTM and CDR2 is ANQGSEA. This CDR3 is built from 16 residues. Trimming left V 6 bases short and J 0 bases short, with 17 bases between.

Points on this clone: Other DNA sequences in the same sample also yield this CDR3. CDR3 loop: CASSPGGGFDEQYF. The CDR3 DNA is TGTGCCAGCAGCCCGGGAGGGGGGTTCGACGAGCAGTACTTC. The chain joins TRBV5-4 to TRBJ2-7, with TRBD2 matching 8 bases. This CDR3 comprises 14 residues. J gave up 5 bases and V 4 bases, and 8 bases lay outside the gene matches. CDR1 is SGHNT, CDR2 YYREEE, per germline (reference sequence).

The V call is TRBV14, the J call TRBJ2-2; TRBD2 matches 8 bases. With V trimmed by 8 bases and J by 6 bases, 5 bases remained unmatched. CDR1 is SGHDN and CDR2 is FVKESK in the germline V gene. This CDR3 is 13 amino acids long. CDR3 nucleotides: TGTGCCAGCCAAAGACTAGCGTCCGGGGAGCTGTTTTTT. Protein: CASQRLASGELFF.

The chain uses TRBV10-3 and TRBJ1-4, with 10 positions matching TRBD1. V shed 8 bases, J shed 8 bases, and the junction held 2 bases outside the gene matches. The CDR3 consists of 12 residues. Germline assignment: CDR1 ENHRY and CDR2 SYGVKD. CDR3 residues: CAIGTGDEKLFF. CDR3 nucleotides: TGTGCCATCGGGACAGGGGACGAAAAACTGTTTTTT.

This sequence joins TRBV18 and TRBJ2-7, with D tentatively TRBD1 (5 bases). The ends were cut back, 2 bases at V and 7 bases at J, with 12 bases in the middle. This CDR3 has 13 amino acids. Germline CDR1 is KGHSH and CDR2 is LQKENI. The CDR3 coding sequence is TGTGCCAGCTCACCAGGGGCAGAGCAGGAGCAGTACTTC. It yields the protein CASSPGAEQEQYF.

The chain joins TRBV7-3 to TRBJ2-1, with D possibly being TRBD2 (6 bases). The V and J ends lost 5 bases and 4 bases respectively, with 15 bases between them. CDR3 size: 15 residues. Germline CDR1 reads SGHTA; CDR2 reads FQGTGA. In DNA form, the CDR3 reads TGTGCCAGCAGCCTTAAGTGGGGACTTTACAATGAGCAGTTCTTC. Its translation is CASSLKWGLYNEQFF.